This is a list of T cell receptor beta chains from one sample in a study of human T cells and chemical hapten exposure. TCRdb re-called the RACE reads through MiXCR, storing one row per CDR3 protein. The table includes approximately 400,000 distinct CDR3 sequences, approximately 5.1% detected once. Specimen: whole blood, collected in connection with sensitization to the hapten diphenylcyclopropenone (DPC). The receptors stem from a woman between 45 and 60 years old with alopecia areata. Some clones in this sample may be carry-over from other donors' samples. Each CDR3 is given with its conserved first and last residue. A D gene is named only where the DNA matches it firmly. Clone size is shown for a subset of rows, as once, few, many or a class of expanded clone.

v_gene,j_gene,d_gene,abundance,CDR3nt,CDR3aa
TRBV12-3/TRBV12-4,TRBJ2-5,TRBD2,many,TGTGCCAGCAGAAAACTAGCGGGATTTACTCAAGAGACCCAGTACTTC,CASRKLAGFTQETQYF
TRBV11-2,TRBJ2-1,-,many,TGTGCCAGCAGCTTAGTTTTGGTTGAGCAGTTCTTC,CASSLVLVEQFF
TRBV12-3/TRBV12-4,TRBJ2-7,-,few,TGTGCCAGCAGGTCCACAGGTTTTACCTCCTACGAGCAGTACTTC,CASRSTGFTSYEQYF
TRBV4-1,TRBJ1-2,TRBD1,-,TGCGCCAGCAGCCTGGAGACAGGGGCAATTAGCTATGGCTACACCTTC,CASSLETGAISYGYTF
TRBV7-2,TRBJ2-7,-,many,TGTGCCAGCAGCTTATGGTCCGGATCTAACGAGCAGTACTTC,CASSLWSGSNEQYF
TRBV7-2,TRBJ1-2,TRBD1,many,TGTGCCAGCAGCCCCTGGACAGGGAGTAACTATGGCTACACCTTC,CASSPWTGSNYGYTF
TRBV21-1,TRBJ2-2,-,few,TGTGCCAGCAGCAAAGCTCAGAGCGGGAGGTACGGGGAGCTGTTTTTT,CASSKAQSGRYGELFF
TRBV10-3,TRBJ1-1,-,-,TGTGCCATCAAACAGGGAAACACTGAAGCTTTCTTT,CAIKQGNTEAFF
TRBV5-1,TRBJ2-1,-,-,TGCGCCAGCATCCTTAGTTCAGAAGTCGATGAGCAGTTCTTC,CASILSSEVDEQFF
TRBV5-1,TRBJ1-3,-,-,TGCGCCAGCAAGGACTCGAGCTCTGGAAACACCATATATTTT,CASKDSSSGNTIYF
TRBV29-1,TRBJ2-5,-,few,TGCAGCGTTTTGGACGGCCGGGAGACCCAGTACTTC,CSVLDGRETQYF
TRBV6-5,TRBJ1-6,-,few,TGTGCCAGCAGTTCGGGACTTTTCTCCTCCTATAATTCACCCCTCCACTTT,CASSSGLFSSYNSPLHF
TRBV7-2,TRBJ1-2,TRBD1,-,TGTGCCAGCAGCCGGGACAGCAGGCCCGGCTACACCTTC,CASSRDSRPGYTF
TRBV6-5,TRBJ2-3,-,many,TGTGCCACCTGGGGGACGTTGAAGGAGGGCACAGATACGCAGTATTTT,CATWGTLKEGTDTQYF
TRBV27,TRBJ2-2,TRBD2,many,TGTGCCAGCAGTTTAGTTAGCGGGAGAAGGGTTCGGAACACCGGGGAGCTGTTTTTT,CASSLVSGRRVRNTGELFF
TRBV6-1,TRBJ2-2,-,-,TGTGCCAGCAGTGAAAGAAGGGCCCCCGGGGAGCTGTTTTTT,CASSERRAPGELFF
TRBV6-6,TRBJ2-7,TRBD2,few,TGTGCCAGCAGAAAGACTAGCGGGATCCACGAGCAGTACTTC,CASRKTSGIHEQYF
TRBV12-3/TRBV12-4,TRBJ2-1,TRBD2,-,TGTGCCAGCACCAGGACTAGGAACGGCAATGAGCAGTTCTTC,CASTRTRNGNEQFF
TRBV5-4,TRBJ1-5,-,many,TGTGCCAGCAGCTTCTGGGGTGGAAGTAATCAGCCCCAGCATTTT,CASSFWGGSNQPQHF
TRBV3-1,TRBJ2-1,-,many,TGTGCCAGCAGCACCTTCCTGAGCTCCTACAATGAGCAGTTCTTC,CASSTFLSSYNEQFF
TRBV5-4,TRBJ2-2,-,few,TGTGCCAGCAGCTTGGTGCAGGGTAAGGCCGGGGAGCTGTTTTTT,CASSLVQGKAGELFF
TRBV12-3/TRBV12-4,TRBJ1-1,-,many,TGTGCCAGCGGGCGGCGGAGTGAAGCTTTCTTT,CASGRRSEAFF
TRBV6-8,TRBJ1-1,TRBD1,-,TGTGCCAGCAGTTACACCCGACAGGGGTGGGAAACTGAAGCTTTCTTT,CASSYTRQGWETEAFF
TRBV4-1,TRBJ1-4,-,-,TGCGCCAGCACGACCTGGAATAATGAAAAACTGTTTTTT,CASTTWNNEKLFF
TRBV3-1,TRBJ2-1,-,many,TGTGCCAGCAGCCAAGGGGGTAGGGGGGAGCAGTTCTTC,CASSQGGRGEQFF
TRBV3-1,TRBJ2-2,TRBD1,few,TGTGCCAGCAAGAAGGAGACAGGGTCGAACGGGGAGCTGTTTTTT,CASKKETGSNGELFF
TRBV24-1,TRBJ2-5,-,few,TGTGCCACCAGTGATTTGGAAGAGACCCAGTACTTC,CATSDLEETQYF
TRBV3-1,TRBJ2-1,-,few,TGTGCCAGCAGCCCCGGCAGGGCGCCCCCCTACAATGAGCAGTTCTTC,CASSPGRAPPYNEQFF
TRBV3-1,TRBJ1-2,-,few,TGTGCCAGCAGCCATTTACAGGGAGTATATGGCTACACCTTC,CASSHLQGVYGYTF
TRBV24-1,TRBJ2-2,-,few,TGTGCCACCAGTGATTTATCCCTCCATGCCACCGGGGAGCTGTTTTTT,CATSDLSLHATGELFF
TRBV5-1,TRBJ1-2,TRBD1,few,TGCGCCAGCAGCGGGGGACAGTGGGAAAATGGCTACACCTTC,CASSGGQWENGYTF
TRBV6-2/TRBV6-3,TRBJ2-3,-,many,TGTGCCAGCAGTTCTATTAGGGCAGATACGCAGTATTTT,CASSSIRADTQYF
TRBV15,TRBJ1-6,-,-,TGTGCCACCAGCAGAGCAGGGACTAATTCACCCCTCCACTTT,CATSRAGTNSPLHF
TRBV5-1,TRBJ2-7,TRBD2,many,TGCGCCAGCAGCTTACTAGCGGGGACCTCCTACGAGCAGTACTTC,CASSLLAGTSYEQYF
TRBV4-1,TRBJ2-1,-,once,TGCGCCAGCAGCAGGGAGGGGGCGATGATCTACAATGAGCAGTTCTTC,CASSREGAMIYNEQFF
TRBV3-1,TRBJ1-6,-,-,TGTGCCAGCAGCTCCGGGTCCGGAGAGCCCCTCCACTTT,CASSSGSGEPLHF
TRBV7-6,TRBJ2-1,TRBD2,many,TGTGCCAGCAGCCCAAGACTAGCGGGACCCTACAATGAGCAGTTCTTC,CASSPRLAGPYNEQFF
TRBV10-3,TRBJ2-6,-,many,TGTGCCATCAGTGAGTCGGGCAGTTACTCTGGGGCCAACGTCCTGACTTTC,CAISESGSYSGANVLTF
TRBV19,TRBJ2-1,-,-,TGCGCCAGTAGTATAGTAGGAACAGGAGGAGGTGAGCAGTTCTTC,CASSIVGTGGGEQFF
TRBV24-1,TRBJ2-3,-,few,TGTGCCACCAGTGATTTGGGGGGAGAAAGCACAGATACGCAGTATTTT,CATSDLGGESTDTQYF
TRBV5-5,TRBJ2-7,TRBD1,many,TGTGCCAGCAGCCAACAGGGGGGCTACGAGCAGTACTTC,CASSQQGGYEQYF
TRBV24-1,TRBJ1-2,-,-,TGTGCCACCAGCGGACAGCCTAACTATGGCTACACCTTC,CATSGQPNYGYTF
TRBV4-3,TRBJ1-3,-,many,TGCGCCAGCAGCCCGGGAGGCGCCCCCGAAAACACCATATATTTT,CASSPGGAPENTIYF